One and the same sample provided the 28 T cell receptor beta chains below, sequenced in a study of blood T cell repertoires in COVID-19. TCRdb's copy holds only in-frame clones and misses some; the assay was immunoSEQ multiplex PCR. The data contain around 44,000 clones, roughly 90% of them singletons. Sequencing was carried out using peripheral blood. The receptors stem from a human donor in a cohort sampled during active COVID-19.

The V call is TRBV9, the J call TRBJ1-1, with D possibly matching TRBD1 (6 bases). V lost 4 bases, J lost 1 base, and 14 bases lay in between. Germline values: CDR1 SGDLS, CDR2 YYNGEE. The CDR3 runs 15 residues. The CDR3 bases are TGTGCCAGCAGCCCCTTAGGACAGCAGAACACTGAAGCTTTCTTT. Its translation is CASSPLGQQNTEAFF.

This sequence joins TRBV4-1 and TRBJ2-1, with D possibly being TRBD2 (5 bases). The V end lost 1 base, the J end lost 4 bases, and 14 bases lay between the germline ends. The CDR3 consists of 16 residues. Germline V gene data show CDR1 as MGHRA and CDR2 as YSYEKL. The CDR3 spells CASSQGEEGTYNEQFF. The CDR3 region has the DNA TGCGCCAGCAGCCAAGGGGAAGAGGGCACATACAATGAGCAGTTCTTC.

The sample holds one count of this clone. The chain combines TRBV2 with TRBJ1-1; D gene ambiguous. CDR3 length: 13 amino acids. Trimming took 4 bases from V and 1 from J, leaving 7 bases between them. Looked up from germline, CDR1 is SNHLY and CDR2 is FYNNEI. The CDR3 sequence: CASSASQNTEAFF. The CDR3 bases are TGTGCCAGCAGTGCGAGTCAGAACACTGAAGCTTTCTTT.

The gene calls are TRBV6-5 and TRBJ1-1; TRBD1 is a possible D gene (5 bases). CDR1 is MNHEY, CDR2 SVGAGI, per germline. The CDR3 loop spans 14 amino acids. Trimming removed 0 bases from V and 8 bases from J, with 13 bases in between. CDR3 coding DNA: TGTGCCAGCAGTTACTCGGGCGGGGGACGGGAAGCTTTCTTT. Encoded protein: CASSYSGGGREAFF.

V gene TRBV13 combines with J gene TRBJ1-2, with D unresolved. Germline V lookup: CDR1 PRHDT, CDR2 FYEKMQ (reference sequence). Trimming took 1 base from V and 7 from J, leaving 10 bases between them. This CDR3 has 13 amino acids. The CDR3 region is CASSLVRSGGYTF. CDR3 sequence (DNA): TGTGCCAGCAGCTTAGTTCGGAGTGGTGGCTACACCTTC.

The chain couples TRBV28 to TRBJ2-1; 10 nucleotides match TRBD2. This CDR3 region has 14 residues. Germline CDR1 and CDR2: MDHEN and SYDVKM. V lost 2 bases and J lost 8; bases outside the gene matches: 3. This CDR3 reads CASSLLAGVYEQFF. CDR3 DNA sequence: TGTGCCAGCAGTTTACTAGCGGGAGTTTATGAGCAGTTCTTC.

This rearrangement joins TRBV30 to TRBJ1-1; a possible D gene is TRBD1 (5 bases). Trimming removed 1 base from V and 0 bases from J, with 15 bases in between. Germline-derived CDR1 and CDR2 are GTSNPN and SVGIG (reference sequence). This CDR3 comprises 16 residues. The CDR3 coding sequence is TGTGCCTGGAGTGGCGCCGCAGGGACTATGAACACTGAAGCTTTCTTT. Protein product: CAWSGAAGTMNTEAFF.

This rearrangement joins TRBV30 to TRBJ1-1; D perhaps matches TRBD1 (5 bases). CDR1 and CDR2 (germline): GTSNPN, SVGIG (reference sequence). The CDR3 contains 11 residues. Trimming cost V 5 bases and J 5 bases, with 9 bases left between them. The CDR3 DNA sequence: TGTGCCTGGGCAGGGAGGACTGAAGCTTTCTTT. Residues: CAWAGRTEAFF.

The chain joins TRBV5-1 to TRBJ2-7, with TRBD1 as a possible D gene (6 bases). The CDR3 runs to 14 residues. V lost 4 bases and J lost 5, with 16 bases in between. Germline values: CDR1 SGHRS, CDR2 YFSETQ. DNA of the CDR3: TGCGCCAGCAGCCCCTGGACAGAGGCGGACGAGCAGTACTTC. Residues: CASSPWTEADEQYF. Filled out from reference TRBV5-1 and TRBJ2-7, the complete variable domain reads KAGVTQTPRYLIKTRGQQVTLSCSPISGHRSVSWYQQTPGQGLQFLFEYFSETQRNKGNFPGRFSGRQFSNSRSEMNVSTLELGDSALYLCASSPWTEADEQYFGPGTRLTVT.

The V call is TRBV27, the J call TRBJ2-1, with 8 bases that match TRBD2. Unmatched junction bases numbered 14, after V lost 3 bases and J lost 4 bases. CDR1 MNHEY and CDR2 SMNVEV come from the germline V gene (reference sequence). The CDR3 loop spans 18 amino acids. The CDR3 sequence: CASSFSGRVAPKYNEQFF. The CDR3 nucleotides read TGTGCCAGCAGTTTCTCCGGGAGGGTGGCCCCCAAATACAATGAGCAGTTCTTC.

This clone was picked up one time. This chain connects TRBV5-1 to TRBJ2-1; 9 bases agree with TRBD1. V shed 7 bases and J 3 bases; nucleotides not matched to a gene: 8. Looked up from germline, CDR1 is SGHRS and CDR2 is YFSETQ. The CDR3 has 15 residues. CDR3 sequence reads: CASRRTGDIYNEQFF. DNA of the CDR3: TGCGCCAGCCGACGGACAGGGGACATCTACAATGAGCAGTTCTTC.

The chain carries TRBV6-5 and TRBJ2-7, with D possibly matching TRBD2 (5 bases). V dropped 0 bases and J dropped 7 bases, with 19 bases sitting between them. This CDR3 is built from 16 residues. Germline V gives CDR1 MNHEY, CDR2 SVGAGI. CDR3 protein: CASSYSGVWRPGEQYF. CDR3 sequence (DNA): TGTGCCAGCAGTTACTCGGGAGTGTGGCGTCCGGGGGAGCAGTACTTC.

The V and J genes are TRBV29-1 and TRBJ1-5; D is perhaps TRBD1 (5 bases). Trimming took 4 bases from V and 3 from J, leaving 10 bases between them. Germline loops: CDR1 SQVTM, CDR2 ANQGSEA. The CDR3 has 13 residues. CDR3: CSVGLGVNQPQHF. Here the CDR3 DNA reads TGCAGCGTTGGCCTAGGGGTCAATCAGCCCCAGCATTTT. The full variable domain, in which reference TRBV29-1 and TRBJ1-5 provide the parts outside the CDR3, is SAVISQKPSRDICQRGTSLTIQCQVDSQVTMMFWYRQQPGQSLTLIATANQGSEATYESGFVIDKFPISRPNLTFSTLTVSNMSPEDSSIYLCSVGLGVNQPQHFGDGTRLSIL.

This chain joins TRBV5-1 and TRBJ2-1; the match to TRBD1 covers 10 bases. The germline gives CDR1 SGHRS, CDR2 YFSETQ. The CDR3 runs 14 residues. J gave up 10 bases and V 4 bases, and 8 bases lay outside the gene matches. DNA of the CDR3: TGCGCCAGCAGCGGGGGGGACAGGGGATCCGAGCAGTTCTTC. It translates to CASSGGDRGSEQFF.

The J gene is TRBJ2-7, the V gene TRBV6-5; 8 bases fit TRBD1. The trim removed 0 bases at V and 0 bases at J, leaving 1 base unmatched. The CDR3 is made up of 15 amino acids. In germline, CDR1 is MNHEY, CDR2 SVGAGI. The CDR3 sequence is CASSYSGQDSYEQYF. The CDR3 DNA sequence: TGTGCCAGCAGTTACTCGGGACAGGACTCCTACGAGCAGTACTTC.

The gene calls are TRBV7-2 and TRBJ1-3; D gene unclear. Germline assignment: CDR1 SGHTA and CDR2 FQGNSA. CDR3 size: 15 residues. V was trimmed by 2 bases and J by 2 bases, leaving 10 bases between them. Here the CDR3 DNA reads TGTGCCAGCAGCTTAAATGTCGGGACTGGAAACACCATATATTTT. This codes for CASSLNVGTGNTIYF.

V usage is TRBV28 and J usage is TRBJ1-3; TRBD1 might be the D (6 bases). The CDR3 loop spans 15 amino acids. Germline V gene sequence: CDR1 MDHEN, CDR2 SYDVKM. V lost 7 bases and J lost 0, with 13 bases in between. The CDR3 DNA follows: TGTGCCAGCACCGGGGGGGGGCGCTCTGGAAACACCATATATTTT. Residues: CASTGGGRSGNTIYF. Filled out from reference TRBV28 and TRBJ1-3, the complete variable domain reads DVKVTQSSRYLVKRTGEKVFLECVQDMDHENMFWYRQDPGLGLRLIYFSYDVKMKEKGDIPEGYSVSREKKERFSLILESASTNQTSMYLCASTGGGRSGNTIYFGEGSWLTVV.

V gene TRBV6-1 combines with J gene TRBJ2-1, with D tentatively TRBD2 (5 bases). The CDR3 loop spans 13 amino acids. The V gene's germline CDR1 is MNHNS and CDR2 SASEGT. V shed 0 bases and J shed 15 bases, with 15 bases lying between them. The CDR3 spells CASSEARAEVGFF. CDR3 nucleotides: TGTGCCAGCAGTGAAGCTAGGGCGGAGGTGGGGTTCTTC.

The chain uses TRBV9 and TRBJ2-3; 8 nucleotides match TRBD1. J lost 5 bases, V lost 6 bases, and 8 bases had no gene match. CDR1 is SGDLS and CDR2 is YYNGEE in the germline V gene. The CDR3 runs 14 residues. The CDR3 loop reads CASTQTGAGDTQYF. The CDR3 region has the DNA TGTGCCAGCACCCAGACAGGGGCCGGAGATACGCAGTATTTT.

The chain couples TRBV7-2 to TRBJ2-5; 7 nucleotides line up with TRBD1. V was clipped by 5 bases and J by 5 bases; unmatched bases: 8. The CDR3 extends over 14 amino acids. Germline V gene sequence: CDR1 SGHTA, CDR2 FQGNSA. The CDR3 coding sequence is TGTGCCAGCAGCGTAAGACAGGGTGGGGAGACCCAGTACTTC. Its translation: CASSVRQGGETQYF.

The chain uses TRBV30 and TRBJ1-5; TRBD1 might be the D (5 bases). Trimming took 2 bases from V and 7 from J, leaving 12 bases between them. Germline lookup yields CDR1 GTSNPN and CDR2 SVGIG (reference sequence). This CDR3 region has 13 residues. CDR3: CAWSLQGRQPQHF. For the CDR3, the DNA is TGTGCCTGGAGTCTGCAGGGCAGACAGCCCCAGCATTTT.

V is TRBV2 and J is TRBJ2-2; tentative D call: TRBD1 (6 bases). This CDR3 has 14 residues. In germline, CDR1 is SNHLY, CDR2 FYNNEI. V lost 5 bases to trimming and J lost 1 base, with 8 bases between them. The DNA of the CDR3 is TGTGCCAGCAGTCCACAGGGGAACACCGGGGAGCTGTTTTTT. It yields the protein CASSPQGNTGELFF.

The CDR3 spells CAGSPLQGAGTDTQYF. CDR3 coding DNA: TGTGCCGGAAGCCCACTGCAGGGTGCAGGGACAGATACGCAGTATTTT. V and J are TRBV2 and TRBJ2-3; D is possibly TRBD1 (5 bases). Germline CDR1 SNHLY, CDR2 FYNNEI. This CDR3 contains 16 residues. V lost 11 bases, J lost 3 bases, and 24 bases lay in between.

DNA of the CDR3: TGTGCCAGCAGTACCGGGAACCAAGAGACCCAGTACTTC. It yields the protein CASSTGNQETQYF. The V and J genes are TRBV2 and TRBJ2-5; tentatively, D is TRBD2 (5 bases). This CDR3 has 13 amino acids. Germline V gene lookup returns CDR1 SNHLY and CDR2 FYNNEI. Deletions cut 5 bases from V and 0 bases from J, with 7 bases between. Based on the CDR3 plus reference TRBV2 and TRBJ2-5, the full variable domain is EPEVTQTPSHQVTQMGQEVILRCVPISNHLYFYWYRQILGQKVEFLVSFYNNEISEKSEIFDDQFSVERPDGSNFTLKIRSTKLEDSAMYFCASSTGNQETQYFGPGTRLLVL.

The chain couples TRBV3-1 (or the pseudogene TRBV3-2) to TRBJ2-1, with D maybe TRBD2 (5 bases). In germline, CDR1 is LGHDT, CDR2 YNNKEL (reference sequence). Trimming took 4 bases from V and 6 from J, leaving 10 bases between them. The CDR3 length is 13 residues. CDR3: CASSRGPINEQFF. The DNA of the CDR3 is TGTGCCAGCAGCCGCGGGCCCATCAATGAGCAGTTCTTC.

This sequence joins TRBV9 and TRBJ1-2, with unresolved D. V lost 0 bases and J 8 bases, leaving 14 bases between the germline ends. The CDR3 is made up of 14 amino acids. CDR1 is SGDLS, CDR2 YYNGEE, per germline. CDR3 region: CASSVGSAPGGYTF. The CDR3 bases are TGTGCCAGCAGCGTAGGGTCAGCCCCGGGGGGCTACACCTTC.

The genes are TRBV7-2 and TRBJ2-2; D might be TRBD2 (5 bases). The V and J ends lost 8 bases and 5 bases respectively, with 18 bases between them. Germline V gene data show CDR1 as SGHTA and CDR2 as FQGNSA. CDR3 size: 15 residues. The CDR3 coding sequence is TGTGCCAGCGAGGCGGGTGGGATTCGGACCGGGGAGCTGTTTTTT. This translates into CASEAGGIRTGELFF.

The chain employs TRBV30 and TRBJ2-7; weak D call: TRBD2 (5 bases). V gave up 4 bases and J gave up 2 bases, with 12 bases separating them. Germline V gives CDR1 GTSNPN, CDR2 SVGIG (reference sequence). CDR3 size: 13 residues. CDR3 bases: TGTGCCTGGAAGGGCGGACTCACCTACGAGCAGTACTTC. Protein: CAWKGGLTYEQYF.